The 17 T cell receptor beta chains below were found in one sample sequenced in a study of neurological immune-mediated disorders. MiXCR, applied by TCRdb to the 5' RACE reads, yields one record per CDR3 protein. The sample lists over 55,000 distinct CDR3 sequences, 9.5% to 13% occurring once. Time point specified: longitudinal time-point 1 (baseline). The sample comprised PBMCs. These receptors were taken from a man aged 25 to 45 in good health.

V usage is TRBV6-1 and J usage is TRBJ2-7; 12 bases are shared with TRBD1. Germline CDR1 and CDR2: MNHNS and SASEGT. This CDR3 spans 14 amino acids. V lost 10 bases, J lost 0 bases, and 4 bases stayed unmatched. Here the CDR3 reads CATGDRGHSYEQYF. In nucleotides, the CDR3 is TGTGCCACCGGGGACAGGGGGCACTCCTACGAGCAGTACTTC.

This clonotype was counted a few times. The chain is built from TRBV20-1 and TRBJ1-1; TRBD1 might be the D (5 bases). Germline CDR1 and CDR2: DFQATT and SNEGSKA (reference sequence). This CDR3 spans 13 amino acids. Between the trimmed V and J ends, which lost 0 bases and 9 bases, there was a span of 14 bases. CDR3 in DNA: TGCAGTGCTAGAGATCCCGGGGGGATGAAAGCTTTCTTT. Amino acids: CSARDPGGMKAFF.

This clonotype has ten or more counts. The chain recombines TRBV29-1 with TRBJ2-7, with 7 bases aligning to TRBD2. The germline V gene encodes CDR1 SQVTM and CDR2 ANQGSEA. The V gene end was trimmed by 5 bases and the J gene end by 6 bases; junction bases not matched to a gene: 7. The CDR3 has 12 residues. The CDR3 is CSVQGASGEQYF. In DNA form, the CDR3 reads TGCAGCGTTCAGGGCGCTAGCGGCGAGCAGTACTTC.

The table lists this clonotype with many counts. The chain employs TRBV12-3 or TRBV12-4 and TRBJ2-1, with 13 bases that match TRBD2. V lost 6 bases and J lost 7; bases outside the gene matches: 9. This CDR3 has 16 amino acids. The CDR3 nucleotides are TGTGCCAGCAGGGTGGGACTAGCGGGGCTCCCAAATGAGCAGTTCTTC. This translates into CASRVGLAGLPNEQFF.

This clonotype was observed a handful of times. CDR3 in DNA: TGCGCCAGCAGCCAACTCCGGGACAGCTCCTTGACTAACTATGGCTACACCTTC. Encoded protein: CASSQLRDSSLTNYGYTF. The chain joins TRBV4-1 to TRBJ1-2, with TRBD1 identical over 7 bases. Trimming removed 2 bases from V and 0 bases from J; junction bases left unmatched: 12. The CDR3 runs to 18 residues. Germline V gene sequence: CDR1 MGHRA, CDR2 YSYEKL.

This clonotype was detected many times. The rearrangement links TRBV5-1 to TRBJ2-2; tentative D call: TRBD2 (5 bases). This CDR3 is built from 16 residues. Germline CDR1 reads SGHRS; CDR2 reads YFSETQ. The V gene lost 7 bases and the J gene lost 1 base, with 17 bases spanning the gap. CDR3 amino acids: CASGKLRVENTGELFF. The CDR3 DNA reads as TGCGCCAGCGGCAAATTGCGGGTAGAGAACACCGGGGAGCTGTTTTTT.

This clonotype was observed many times. CDR3 DNA sequence: TGCGCCAGCAGCTTGGCCGGGGGTGGGGTCGGAGATACGCAGTATTTT. It encodes CASSLAGGGVGDTQYF. The chain joins TRBV5-1 to TRBJ2-3; D might be TRBD2 (6 bases). Germline values: CDR1 SGHRS, CDR2 YFSETQ. This CDR3 spans 16 amino acids. The V and J ends lost 0 bases and 5 bases respectively, with 16 bases between them.

The chain combines TRBV5-1 with TRBJ1-1; D gene unclear. The V end lost 5 bases, the J end lost 3 bases, and 14 bases lay between the germline ends. CDR3 length: 14 amino acids. Germline V lookup: CDR1 SGHRS, CDR2 YFSETQ. The CDR3 protein is CASRAGEGYTEAFF. DNA for the CDR3: TGCGCCAGCAGGGCCGGGGAAGGGTACACTGAAGCTTTCTTT. The entire variable domain, with the rest obtained from reference TRBV5-1 and TRBJ1-1, is as follows: KAGVTQTPRYLIKTRGQQVTLSCSPISGHRSVSWYQQTPGQGLQFLFEYFSETQRNKGNFPGRFSGRQFSNSRSEMNVSTLELGDSALYLCASRAGEGYTEAFFGQGTRLTVV.

The table lists this clonotype with many counts. The chain recombines TRBV12-3 or TRBV12-4 with TRBJ2-7; 10 bases are shared with TRBD2. The CDR3 contains 18 residues. V dropped 3 bases and J dropped 5; count of bases not matched to a gene: 16. The CDR3 DNA reads as TGTGCCAGCAGTTTTGTAGGCCTAGCGGGAGTCATCCTCCACGAGCAGTACTTC. Translated, it gives CASSFVGLAGVILHEQYF.

In its sample, this clonotype was seen many times. The chain recombines TRBV7-2 with TRBJ1-2; 10 nucleotides line up with TRBD1. Germline V gene sequence: CDR1 SGHTA, CDR2 FQGNSA. This CDR3 comprises 15 residues. V gave up 1 base and J gave up 7 bases; unmatched junction bases: 6. The CDR3 here is CASSLVQGQGLGYTF. The CDR3 DNA is TGTGCCAGCAGCTTAGTTCAGGGACAGGGGCTTGGCTACACCTTC.

This clonotype was detected many times. The chain couples TRBV2 to TRBJ2-3, with 13 nucleotides matching TRBD2. CDR1 SNHLY and CDR2 FYNNEI come from the germline V gene. The CDR3 extends over 15 amino acids. The J segment lost 2 bases and the V segment lost 11 bases, leaving 7 bases of the junction unmatched. The DNA for the CDR3 is TGTGCCGGCCAAGGGACTAGCGGGGTCACAGATACGCAGTATTTT. It is translated as CAGQGTSGVTDTQYF.

The chain uses TRBV27 and TRBJ1-4; D not certain. The CDR3 runs to 11 residues. The ends were cut back, 7 bases at V and 4 bases at J, with 4 bases in the middle. Germline assignment: CDR1 MNHEY and CDR2 SMNVEV (reference sequence). In DNA, the CDR3 is TGTGCCAGCATGCGTAATGAAAAACTGTTTTTT. Residues: CASMRNEKLFF.

The table lists this clonotype with many counts. V usage is TRBV7-3 and J usage is TRBJ2-3; 7 bases line up with TRBD2. Germline lookup yields CDR1 SGHTA and CDR2 FQGTGA. The CDR3 covers 15 residues. V shed 2 bases and J 0 bases; nucleotides not matched to a gene: 2. CDR3 residues: CASSLLAASTDTQYF. Written as DNA, the CDR3 is TGTGCCAGCAGCTTACTAGCGGCTAGCACAGATACGCAGTATTTT.

There are many counts of this clonotype. The chain couples TRBV12-3 or TRBV12-4 to TRBJ1-2; possible D gene TRBD1, 6 bases. V was clipped by 5 bases and J by 3 bases, with 13 bases between them. The CDR3 is 14 residues long. Here the CDR3 reads CASSPPGTYYGYTF. CDR3 DNA sequence: TGTGCCAGCAGTCCGCCCGGGACATACTATGGCTACACCTTC.

The sample holds many counts of this clonotype. In DNA form, the CDR3 reads TGCAGTGCAGGGGGGGACTCACTCAATGAGCAGTTCTTC. Translation gives CSAGGDSLNEQFF. The V and J genes are TRBV20-1 and TRBJ2-1, with a tentative D call TRBD2 (7 bases). V was pared by 6 bases and J by 6 bases, with 15 bases between. There are 13 residues in the CDR3. Germline CDR1 and CDR2: DFQATT and SNEGSKA (reference sequence).

In its sample, this clonotype was seen a few times. This chain joins TRBV14 and TRBJ1-5; D may be TRBD1 (6 bases). The germline CDR1 and CDR2 sequences are SGHDN and FVKESK. The V end lost 1 base, the J end lost 3 bases, and 10 bases lay between the germline ends. The CDR3 runs 15 residues. The CDR3 here is CASSQGGGYNQPQHF. Written as DNA, the CDR3 is TGTGCCAGCAGCCAAGGAGGGGGGTACAATCAGCCCCAGCATTTT.

This clonotype was detected ten times or more. The V gene is TRBV27, the J gene TRBJ1-2; the D gene is possibly TRBD1 (6 bases). Germline values: CDR1 MNHEY, CDR2 SMNVEV (reference sequence). The CDR3 loop spans 13 amino acids. Between the trimmed V and J ends, which lost 6 bases and 3 bases, there was a span of 11 bases. The chain's CDR3 is CASSPQGYYGYTF. The CDR3 DNA sequence: TGTGCCAGCAGCCCACAGGGATACTATGGCTACACCTTC.